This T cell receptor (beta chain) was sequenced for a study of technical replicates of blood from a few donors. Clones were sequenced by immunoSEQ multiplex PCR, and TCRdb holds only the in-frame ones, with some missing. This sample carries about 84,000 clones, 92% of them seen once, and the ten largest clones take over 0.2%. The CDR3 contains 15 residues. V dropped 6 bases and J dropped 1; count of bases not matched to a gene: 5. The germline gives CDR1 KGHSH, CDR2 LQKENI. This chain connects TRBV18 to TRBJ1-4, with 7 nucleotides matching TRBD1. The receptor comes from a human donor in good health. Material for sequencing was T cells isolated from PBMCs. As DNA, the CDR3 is TGTGCCAGCTCGTTGGCAGGGGGAACTAATGAAAAACTGTTTTTT. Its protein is CASSLAGGTNEKLFF.